The 10 T cell receptor beta chains below come from one sample, sequenced in a study of blood T cell repertoires in COVID-19 (dated by TCRdb to the early 2020s). Preparation of the library involved the immunoSEQ multiplex PCR assay. The table was pulled from immuneACCESS by TCRdb, which kept in-frame rearrangements only. Such tables lose some clones; where checked, under half of the loss comes from unresolved V genes, and the rest has no known cause. The table for this sample lists more than 85,000 clones; 80% of them were counted only once. In total, the top ten clones hold around 4.7% of the sample. Sequencing input: peripheral blood. Source of these receptors: a human donor in a cohort sampled during active or convalescent COVID-19.

This clone has only a few counts. The CDR3 bases are TGCAGCGTCGCACGGGGGGGAGGCGAGCAGTACTTC. Amino acids: CSVARGGGEQYF. The chain combines TRBV29-1 with TRBJ2-7; 8 bases agree with TRBD2. The CDR3 totals 12 residues. Germline lookup yields CDR1 SQVTM and CDR2 ANQGSEA. V shed 6 bases and J 6 bases; nucleotides not matched to a gene: 7.

V and J are TRBV5-1 and TRBJ1-2; D is perhaps TRBD1 (6 bases). Germline V gene lookup returns CDR1 SGHRS and CDR2 YFSETQ. Trimming left V 0 bases short and J 3 bases short, with 9 bases between. This CDR3 has 14 amino acids. CDR3 sequence: CASSLGDIDYGYTF. The CDR3 nucleotides read TGCGCCAGCAGCTTGGGGGACATCGACTATGGCTACACCTTC.

In this sample, this clone turned up once. The chain recombines TRBV27 with TRBJ1-3, with a tentative D call TRBD1 (5 bases). This CDR3 spans 18 amino acids. V was cut by 4 bases and J by 0 bases, with 19 bases left in between. Germline V gives CDR1 MNHEY, CDR2 SMNVEV (reference sequence). In DNA form, the CDR3 reads TGTGCCAGCAGTTCTCTCGGGGGGGTCCTTCCCTCTGGAAACACCATATATTTT. It translates to CASSSLGGVLPSGNTIYF.

The V call is TRBV11-2, the J call TRBJ2-1, with 16 bases aligning to TRBD2. The CDR3 extends over 17 amino acids. The trim removed 5 bases at V and 8 bases at J, leaving 9 bases unmatched. Per the germline V gene, CDR1 is SGHAT and CDR2 is FQNNGV. This CDR3 is CASSPRGLAGGLHEQFF. The CDR3 DNA reads as TGTGCCAGCAGCCCTAGGGGACTAGCGGGGGGGCTCCATGAGCAGTTCTTC. The variable domain in full, with the rest retrieved from reference TRBV11-2 and TRBJ2-1, is EAGVAQSPRYKIIEKRQSVAFWCNPISGHATLYWYQQILGQGPKLLIQFQNNGVVDDSQLPKDRFSAERLKGVDSTLKIQPAKLEDSAVYLCASSPRGLAGGLHEQFFGPGTRLTVL.

V and J are TRBV4-1 and TRBJ2-7, with 8 positions matching TRBD1. The CDR3 has 14 amino acids. CDR1 is MGHRA, CDR2 YSYEKL, per germline. Trimming removed 3 bases from V and 3 bases from J; junction bases left unmatched: 4. CDR3: CASSHATGDYEQYF. Written as DNA, the CDR3 is TGCGCCAGCAGCCATGCGACAGGGGACTACGAGCAGTACTTC.

The CDR3: CASSQGLAGGYEQYF. The CDR3 nucleotides read TGTGCCAGCTCCCAGGGACTAGCGGGGGGTTACGAGCAGTACTTC. The V and J genes are TRBV18 and TRBJ2-7; TRBD2 aligns across 15 bases. Germline CDR1 is KGHSH and CDR2 is LQKENI. The J segment lost 4 bases and the V segment lost 6 bases, leaving 4 bases of the junction unmatched. The CDR3 is 15 residues long. The full variable domain, in which reference TRBV18 and TRBJ2-7 provide the parts outside the CDR3, is NAGVMQNPRHLVRRRGQEARLRCSPMKGHSHVYWYRQLPEEGLKFMVYLQKENIIDESGMPKERFSAEFPKEGPSILRIQQVVRGDSAAYFCASSQGLAGGYEQYFGPGTRLTVT.

DNA of the CDR3: TGTGCCAGCAACACCCCCGGACAGGGTTACGAGCAGTACTTC. Residues: CASNTPGQGYEQYF. V usage is TRBV6-6 and J usage is TRBJ2-7; TRBD1 matches at 8 bases. This CDR3 region has 14 residues. Germline V gives CDR1 MNHNY, CDR2 SVGAGI (reference sequence). V lost 7 bases, J lost 4 bases, and 9 bases stayed unmatched.

This clone occurred a few times. This rearrangement joins TRBV27 to TRBJ2-5; 8 bases line up with TRBD2. V lost 3 bases, J lost 6 bases, and 3 bases stayed unmatched. Germline assignment: CDR1 MNHEY and CDR2 SMNVEV (reference sequence). The CDR3 length is 13 residues. The CDR3 coding sequence is TGTGCCAGCAGTTTCTCTAGCGGGCAGACCCAGTACTTC. Its protein is CASSFSSGQTQYF.

The DNA for the CDR3 is TGTGCCAGCTCACCACGGCGAGAACCTGCGGGGGTCTATAAAGAGACCCAGTACTTC. It yields the protein CASSPRREPAGVYKETQYF. V usage is TRBV18 and J usage is TRBJ2-5; 7 nucleotides line up with TRBD2. Germline V lookup: CDR1 KGHSH, CDR2 LQKENI. This CDR3 is 19 amino acids long. V lost 1 base to trimming and J lost 3 bases; unmatched junction nucleotides: 17.

The chain has TRBV3-1 (or the pseudogene TRBV3-2) and TRBJ1-6, with a tentative D call TRBD1 (6 bases). Germline loops: CDR1 LGHDT, CDR2 YNNKEL (reference sequence). The CDR3 runs 12 residues. Between the trimmed V and J ends, which lost 6 bases and 7 bases, there was a span of 7 bases. Written as DNA, the CDR3 is TGTGCCAGCAGTGGGACAAATTCACCCCTCCACTTT. Its protein product is CASSGTNSPLHF.